Following are 24 T cell receptor beta chains from one sample sequenced in a study of shared clonotypes between healthy human individuals. Generated by immunoSEQ multiplex PCR, the TCRdb table keeps only in-frame clones and is missing some. The data contain around 2.3 million clones, more than 90% of them singletons. Sequenced material: naive CD4+ T cells sorted from blood. Subset denoted: CD45RA+ positively selected. The receptors were gathered from a man between 18 and 29 years old in good health.

The rearrangement uses TRBV5-6 and TRBJ1-2, with D unresolved. The CDR3 sequence is 14 residues long. Trimming cost V 4 bases and J 5 bases, with 15 bases left between them. Germline loops: CDR1 SGHDT, CDR2 YYEEEE. In nucleotides, the CDR3 is TGTGCCAGCAGCCTGCCCCACAGAATTTATGGCTACACCTTC. It yields the protein CASSLPHRIYGYTF.

The rearrangement uses TRBV25-1 and TRBJ1-5; 7 bases agree with TRBD1. CDR3 size: 15 residues. Germline V lookup: CDR1 MGHDK, CDR2 SYGVNS. V trimming: 2 bases; J trimming: 4 bases; junction bases outside the gene matches: 5. The CDR3 reads CASSEGQAVNQPQHF. The CDR3 DNA sequence: TGTGCCAGCAGTGAAGGACAGGCCGTAAATCAGCCCCAGCATTTT.

V and J are TRBV18 and TRBJ2-2, with 7 bases fitting TRBD1. The CDR3 runs to 13 residues. CDR1 KGHSH and CDR2 LQKENI come from the germline V gene. V lost 4 bases, J lost 6 bases, and 2 bases stayed unmatched. The CDR3, as DNA: TGTGCCAGCTCACAGCAGGGGGCCGGGGAGCTGTTTTTT. It yields the protein CASSQQGAGELFF.

The genes are TRBV30 and TRBJ1-4; no clear D. The CDR3 sequence is 14 residues long. Trimming cost V 7 bases and J 3 bases, with 15 bases left between them. The germline V gene encodes CDR1 GTSNPN and CDR2 SVGIG (reference sequence). CDR3 DNA sequence: TGTGCCTCCCCGCGTCGGGGATCTAATGAAAAACTGTTTTTT. Translation gives CASPRRGSNEKLFF. The full variable domain, with the rest looked up from reference TRBV30 and TRBJ1-4, is SQTIHQWPATLVQPVGSPLSLECTVEGTSNPNLYWYRQAAGRGLQLLFYSVGIGQISSEVPQNLSASRPQDRQFILSSKKLLLSDSGFYLCASPRRGSNEKLFFGSGTQLSVL.

About this clone itself: The sample holds other DNA sequences that translate to the same CDR3. This chain joins TRBV6-5 and TRBJ1-3; D gene ambiguous. The V gene lost 0 bases and the J gene lost 4 bases, with 4 bases spanning the gap. Germline loops: CDR1 MNHEY, CDR2 SVGAGI. This CDR3 has 13 amino acids. CDR3 in amino acids: CASSYSSGNTIYF. CDR3 DNA: TGTGCCAGCAGTTACTCATCCGGAAACACCATATATTTT.

This clone was found once. The rearrangement uses TRBV4-3 and TRBJ1-4, with D uncertain. The CDR3 has 20 residues. Deletions cut 0 bases from V and 0 bases from J, with 20 bases between. Germline V gives CDR1 LGHNA, CDR2 YSLEER. This CDR3 is CASSQEPKNSGYATNEKLFF. CDR3 bases: TGCGCCAGCAGCCAAGAACCCAAGAATAGCGGTTACGCAACTAATGAAAAACTGTTTTTT.

This sequence joins TRBV27 and TRBJ1-1; 8 nucleotides match TRBD1. The CDR3 totals 14 residues. Germline CDR1 reads MNHEY; CDR2 reads SMNVEV (reference sequence). Unmatched junction bases numbered 5, after V lost 4 bases and J lost 4 bases. The CDR3 DNA sequence: TGTGCCAGCAGTTCCAGGGACAGGAGCACTGAAGCTTTCTTT. This translates into CASSSRDRSTEAFF.

DNA of the CDR3: TGTGCCACCCGACAGGGTGACTATGGCTACACCTTC. It codes for CATRQGDYGYTF. The chain couples TRBV6-4 to TRBJ1-2, with 7 positions matching TRBD1. CDR3 length equals 12 residues. CDR1 and CDR2 from the germline V gene are MRHNA and SNTAGT. V shed 10 bases, J shed 3 bases, and the junction held 5 bases outside the gene matches.

CDR3 amino acids: CASSRGADEQYF. Here the CDR3 DNA reads TGTGCCAGCAGCCGGGGGGCCGACGAGCAGTACTTC. The chain recombines TRBV6-5 with TRBJ2-7, with D possibly being TRBD2 (7 bases). V shed 6 bases and J shed 5 bases, with 11 bases lying between them. Germline CDR1 reads MNHEY; CDR2 reads SVGAGI. The CDR3 is made up of 12 amino acids.

In the case of this clone: Distinct nucleotide sequences in the sample also encode this CDR3. V is TRBV7-2 and J is TRBJ2-7, with a weak D call TRBD1 (5 bases). Germline values: CDR1 SGHTA, CDR2 FQGNSA. CDR3 length equals 14 residues. With 1 base removed from V and 2 bases from J, the gap between germline ends came to 9 bases. The CDR3 spells CASSLVGRAYEQYF. The CDR3 DNA is TGTGCCAGCAGCTTAGTGGGCAGGGCCTACGAGCAGTACTTC.

The rearrangement links TRBV7-6 to TRBJ2-5; no clear D. The germline V gene has CDR1 SGHVS and CDR2 FNYEAQ. Trimming shortened V by 5 bases and J by 2 bases, and 12 bases separated the two germline ends. This CDR3 is built from 14 residues. CDR3 DNA: TGTGCCAGCAGCCAGGCACTGATACAAGAGACCCAGTACTTC. It is translated as CASSQALIQETQYF.

The rearrangement joins TRBV10-1 to TRBJ2-3, with TRBD2 matching over 12 bases. V trimming: 3 bases; J trimming: 3 bases; junction bases outside the gene matches: 13. The CDR3 consists of 19 residues. Germline V CDR1 and CDR2: WNHNN, SYGVQD (reference sequence). The CDR3 here is CASSDFRLAGVGRTDTQYF. The CDR3 nucleotides are TGCGCCAGCAGTGATTTCAGACTAGCGGGAGTTGGTCGAACAGATACGCAGTATTTT.

The genes are TRBV10-1 and TRBJ2-1; 9 bases are a match to TRBD2. After removal of 0 bases from V and 4 bases from J, the junction contained 4 bases not matched to a gene. The germline V gene has CDR1 WNHNN and CDR2 SYGVQD (reference sequence). This CDR3 has 16 amino acids. The CDR3 loop reads CASSESSSGGYNEQFF. As DNA, the CDR3 is TGCGCCAGCAGTGAGTCTAGTAGCGGGGGATACAATGAGCAGTTCTTC.

The chain carries TRBV6-1 and TRBJ2-5, with 8 nucleotides matching TRBD2. The V and J ends lost 4 bases and 5 bases, in that order; junction bases with no gene match: 9. Germline V gene lookup returns CDR1 MNHNS and CDR2 SASEGT. CDR3 length: 15 residues. In nucleotides, the CDR3 is TGTGCCAGCAGTGGGGTTAGCGGGACCCAGGAGACCCAGTACTTC. Amino acids: CASSGVSGTQETQYF.

The chain uses TRBV4-1 and TRBJ2-4; TRBD2 aligns across 14 bases. The germline CDR1 and CDR2 sequences are MGHRA and YSYEKL. This CDR3 has 20 amino acids. Trimming removed 5 bases from V and 0 bases from J; junction bases left unmatched: 12. The CDR3 protein is CASSYGSGTSGSGAKNIQYF. The CDR3 nucleotides are TGCGCCAGCAGCTACGGATCCGGGACTAGCGGGAGTGGAGCCAAAAACATTCAGTACTTC.

The chain carries TRBV28 and TRBJ2-2; possibly TRBD2 for D (7 bases). Germline CDR1 is MDHEN and CDR2 is SYDVKM. The CDR3 sequence is 17 residues long. With 6 bases removed from V and 4 bases from J, the gap between germline ends came to 21 bases. The DNA of the CDR3 is TGTGCCAGCAGCCCCGCGAGGGGGGGGAGAGGCACCGGGGAGCTGTTTTTT. Its protein is CASSPARGGRGTGELFF.

The chain uses TRBV29-1 and TRBJ1-1, with a tentative D call TRBD1 (6 bases). The CDR3 has 13 amino acids. Trimming shortened V by 6 bases and J by 0 bases, and 11 bases separated the two germline ends. Looked up from germline, CDR1 is SQVTM and CDR2 is ANQGSEA. The CDR3 reads CSVRGLMNTEAFF. CDR3 nucleotide sequence: TGCAGCGTCAGGGGTCTTATGAACACTGAAGCTTTCTTT.

The chain employs TRBV7-2 and TRBJ2-2; 13 bases align to TRBD2. Looked up from germline, CDR1 is SGHTA and CDR2 is FQGNSA. J lost 3 bases, V lost 2 bases, and 9 bases had no gene match. CDR3 size: 19 residues. CDR3 sequence (DNA): TGTGCCAGCAGCTTAAGATCAACTAGCGGGAGGGCTGACACCGGGGAGCTGTTTTTT. Its translation is CASSLRSTSGRADTGELFF.

The chain employs TRBV6-5 and TRBJ2-1; D uncertain. The germline V and J ends were trimmed by 0 bases and 5 bases, with 8 bases remaining between them. The CDR3 sequence is 14 residues long. Germline CDR1 reads MNHEY; CDR2 reads SVGAGI. CDR3 sequence: CASSYSARNNEQFF. CDR3 DNA sequence: TGTGCCAGCAGTTACTCGGCGCGTAACAATGAGCAGTTCTTC.

V and J are TRBV5-1 and TRBJ2-3, with D maybe TRBD2 (5 bases). The CDR3 length is 16 residues. CDR1 is SGHRS, CDR2 YFSETQ, per germline. The V gene lost 2 bases and the J gene lost 4 bases, with 17 bases spanning the gap. CDR3 in DNA: TGCGCCAGCAGCTTTGGAGGCCCAACGGTTGCAGATACGCAGTATTTT. It encodes CASSFGGPTVADTQYF.

A single count supports this clone. The genes are TRBV5-1 and TRBJ2-3; 7 positions match TRBD2. Germline V gene lookup returns CDR1 SGHRS and CDR2 YFSETQ. The CDR3 spans 16 residues. Germline trimming cut 4 bases from V and 2 bases from J; bases unmatched to any gene: 10. CDR3 DNA: TGCGCCAGCAGCAGGACTGGCGGGGGTTCCACAGATACGCAGTATTTT. It codes for CASSRTGGGSTDTQYF.

V usage is TRBV6-6 and J usage is TRBJ1-3; TRBD1 matches at 8 bases. The junction had 1 base not matched to a gene; V was cut back by 6 bases and J by 0 bases. Germline CDR1 MNHNY, CDR2 SVGAGI (reference sequence). The CDR3 sequence is 14 residues long. In DNA, the CDR3 is TGTGCCAGCAGCACAGGGGGCTCTGGAAACACCATATATTTT. It specifies CASSTGGSGNTIYF.

The chain couples TRBV6-6 to TRBJ2-7; unclear D gene. CDR3 size: 14 residues. Germline V lookup: CDR1 MNHNY, CDR2 SVGAGI (reference sequence). V gave up 2 bases and J gave up 5 bases, with 13 bases separating them. The CDR3, as DNA: TGTGCCAGCAGTTACCAAGGGAAAGGTAACGAGCAGTACTTC. Encoded protein: CASSYQGKGNEQYF.

This rearrangement joins TRBV27 to TRBJ1-2; D is undetermined. V was trimmed by 3 bases and J by 2 bases, leaving 13 bases between them. Per the germline V gene, CDR1 is MNHEY and CDR2 is SMNVEV (reference sequence). The CDR3 loop spans 15 amino acids. This CDR3 reads CASSLSTRGNYGYTF. As DNA, the CDR3 is TGTGCCAGCAGTTTGTCCACACGAGGGAACTATGGCTACACCTTC.